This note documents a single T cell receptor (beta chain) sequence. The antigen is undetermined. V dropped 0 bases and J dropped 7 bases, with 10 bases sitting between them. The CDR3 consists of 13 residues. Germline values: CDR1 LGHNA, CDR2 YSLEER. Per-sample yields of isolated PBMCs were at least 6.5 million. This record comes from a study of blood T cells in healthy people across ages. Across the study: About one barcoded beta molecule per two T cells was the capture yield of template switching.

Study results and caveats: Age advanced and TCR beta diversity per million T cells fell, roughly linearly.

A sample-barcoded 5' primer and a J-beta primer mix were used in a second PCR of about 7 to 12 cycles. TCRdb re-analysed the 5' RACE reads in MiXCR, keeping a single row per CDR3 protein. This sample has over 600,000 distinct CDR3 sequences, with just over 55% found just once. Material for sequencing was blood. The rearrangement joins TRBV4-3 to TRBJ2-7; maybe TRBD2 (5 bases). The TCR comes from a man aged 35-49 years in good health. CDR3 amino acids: CASSQEYRTEQYF. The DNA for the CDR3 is TGCGCCAGCAGCCAAGAATACCGGACTGAGCAGTACTTC.